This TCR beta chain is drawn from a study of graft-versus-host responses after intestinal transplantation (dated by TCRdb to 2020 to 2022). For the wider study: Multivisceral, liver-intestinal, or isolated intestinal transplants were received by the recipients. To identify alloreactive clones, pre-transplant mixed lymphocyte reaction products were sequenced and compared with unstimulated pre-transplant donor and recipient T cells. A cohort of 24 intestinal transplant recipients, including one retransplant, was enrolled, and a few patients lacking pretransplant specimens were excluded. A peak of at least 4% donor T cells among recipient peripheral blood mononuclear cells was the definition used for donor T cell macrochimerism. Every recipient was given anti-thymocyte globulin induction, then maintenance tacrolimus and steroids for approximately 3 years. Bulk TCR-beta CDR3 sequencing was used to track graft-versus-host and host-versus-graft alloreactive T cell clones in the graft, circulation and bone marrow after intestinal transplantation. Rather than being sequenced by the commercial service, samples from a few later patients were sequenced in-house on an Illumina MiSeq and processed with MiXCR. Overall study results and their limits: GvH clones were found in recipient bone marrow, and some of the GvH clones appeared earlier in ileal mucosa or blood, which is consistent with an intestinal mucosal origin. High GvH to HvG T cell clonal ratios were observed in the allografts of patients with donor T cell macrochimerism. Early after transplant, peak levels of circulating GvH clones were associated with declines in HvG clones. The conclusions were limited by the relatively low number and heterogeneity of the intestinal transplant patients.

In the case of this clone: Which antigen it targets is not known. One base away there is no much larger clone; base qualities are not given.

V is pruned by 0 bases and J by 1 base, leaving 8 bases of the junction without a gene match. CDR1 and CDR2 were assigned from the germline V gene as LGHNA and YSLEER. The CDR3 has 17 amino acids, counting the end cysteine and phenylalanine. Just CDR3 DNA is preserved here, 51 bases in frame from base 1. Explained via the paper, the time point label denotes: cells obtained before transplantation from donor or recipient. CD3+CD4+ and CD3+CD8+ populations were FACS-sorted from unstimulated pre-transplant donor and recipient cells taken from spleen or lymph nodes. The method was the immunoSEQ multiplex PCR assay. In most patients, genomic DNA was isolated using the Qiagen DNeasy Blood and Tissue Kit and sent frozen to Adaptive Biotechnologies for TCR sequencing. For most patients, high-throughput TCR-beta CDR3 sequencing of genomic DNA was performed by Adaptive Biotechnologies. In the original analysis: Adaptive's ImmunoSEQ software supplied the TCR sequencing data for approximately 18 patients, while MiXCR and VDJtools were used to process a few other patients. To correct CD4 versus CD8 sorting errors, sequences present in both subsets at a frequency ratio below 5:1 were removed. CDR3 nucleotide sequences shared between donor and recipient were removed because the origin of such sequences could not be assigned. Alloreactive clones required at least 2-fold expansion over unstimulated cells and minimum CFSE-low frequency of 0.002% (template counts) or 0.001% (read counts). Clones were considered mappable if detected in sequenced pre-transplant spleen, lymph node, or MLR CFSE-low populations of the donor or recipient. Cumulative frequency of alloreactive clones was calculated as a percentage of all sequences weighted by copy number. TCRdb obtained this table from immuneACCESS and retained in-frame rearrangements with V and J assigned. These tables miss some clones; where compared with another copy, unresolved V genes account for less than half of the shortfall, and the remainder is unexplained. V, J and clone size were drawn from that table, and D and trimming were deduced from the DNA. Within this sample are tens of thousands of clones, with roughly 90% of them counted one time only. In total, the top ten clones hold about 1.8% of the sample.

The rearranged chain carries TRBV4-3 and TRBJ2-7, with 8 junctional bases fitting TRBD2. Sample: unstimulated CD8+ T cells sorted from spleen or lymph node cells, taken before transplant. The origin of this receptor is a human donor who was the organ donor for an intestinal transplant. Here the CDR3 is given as CASSQDQMGGRSYEQYF. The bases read TGCGCCAGCAGCCAAGATCAGATGGGCGGGAGGTCCTACGAGCAGTACTTC.